Included here is one TCR beta chain sequence, with context. Original processing methods: Quantification of nucleated cells was approximated via reference gene primer amplification. This table comes from immunoSEQ multiplex PCR, and its TCRdb copy is limited to in-frame clones, with some not included. Clone size and V and J calls were adopted from that table, with D and trimming inferred from the DNA. Among some 80,000 clones listed, about 86% were seen once. The CDR3 consists of 16 residues. V lost 2 bases and J lost 2; bases outside the gene matches: 4. CDR1 is LGHDT, CDR2 YNNKEL, per germline (reference sequence). These data are taken from a study of blood T cell repertoires in COVID-19. Background on the study: Samples taken during acute and convalescent COVID-19 were collected in the United States, Italy and Spain. Sample material is recorded as cDNA or gDNA derived from T cells, B-cell-depleted T cells, or PBMCs.

The V call is TRBV3-1 (or the pseudogene TRBV3-2), the J call TRBJ2-1; 9 bases align to TRBD2. Sequencing input: peripheral blood. The receptor comes from an elderly woman in a cohort sampled during active or convalescent COVID-19. CDR3 sequence (DNA): TGTGCCAGCAGCCAAATGCCTAGCGGGACCTACAATGAGCAGTTCTTC. This gives the protein CASSQMPSGTYNEQFF.